These T cell receptor beta chains were read from a single sample in a study of blood T cells in healthy people across ages. TCRdb redid the calling of the 5' RACE reads with MiXCR, one entry per CDR3 protein. The table has around 1.1 million distinct CDR3 sequences, under 40% seen once. The specimen was blood. Receptors originate from a man aged 18-30 years in good health. Each CDR3 is given with its conserved first and last residue. The D gene is left open where the match is weak. Clone size, where shown, is once, few, many, or a class for clones that have expanded.

d_call	v_call	clone_size	j_call	cdr3_aa	cdr3_nt
NA	TRBV7-9	once	TRBJ1-2	CASSPSDRIANYGYTF	TGTGCCAGCAGCCCCTCGGACAGAATCGCTAACTATGGCTACACCTTC
NA	TRBV9	few	TRBJ1-2	CASSVGAGAYGYTF	TGTGCCAGCAGCGTAGGAGCAGGGGCCTATGGCTACACCTTC
NA	TRBV15	NA	TRBJ2-4	CATSRGSAKNIQYF	TGTGCCACCAGCAGAGGATCAGCCAAAAACATTCAGTACTTC
TRBD1	TRBV6-5	NA	TRBJ1-1	CASSTTGASMNTEAFF	TGTGCCAGCAGCACGACAGGGGCCAGCATGAACACTGAAGCTTTCTTT
NA	TRBV5-1	NA	TRBJ2-7	CASSLSRDAYEQYF	TGCGCCAGCAGCTTGTCCCGGGACGCCTACGAGCAGTACTTC
NA	TRBV11-2	NA	TRBJ2-5	CASSPRGFPGETQYF	TGTGCCAGCAGCCCCAGGGGCTTTCCTGGAGAGACCCAGTACTTC
NA	TRBV2	NA	TRBJ1-5	CASNREGNQPQHF	TGTGCCAGCAACAGGGAAGGCAATCAGCCCCAGCATTTT
TRBD1	TRBV28	NA	TRBJ2-2	CASRQTGTGELFF	TGTGCCAGCAGGCAGACAGGGACCGGGGAGCTGTTTTTT
TRBD1	TRBV9	NA	TRBJ1-1	CASSIDSGGIVEAFF	TGTGCCAGCAGCATTGACTCAGGGGGGATAGTTGAAGCTTTCTTT
TRBD1	TRBV6-2/TRBV6-3	many	TRBJ2-3	CASSRDRDTDTQYF	TGTGCCAGCAGTCGGGACAGGGACACAGATACGCAGTATTTT
TRBD2	TRBV20-1	NA	TRBJ2-3	CSAPGVAGVSSTDTQYF	TGCAGTGCTCCCGGGGTAGCGGGGGTCTCTAGCACAGATACGCAGTATTTT
NA	TRBV6-6	NA	TRBJ1-4	CASSYSSNLNERLFF	TGTGCCAGCAGTTACTCGTCCAACCTTAATGAAAGACTGTTTTTT
TRBD2	TRBV20-1	NA	TRBJ2-3	CSANPGLAETDTQYF	TGCAGTGCTAACCCGGGACTAGCGGAAACAGATACGCAGTATTTT
TRBD1	TRBV29-1	few	TRBJ1-1	CSVGGGGLNTEAFF	TGCAGCGTTGGAGGGGGCGGGTTGAACACTGAAGCTTTCTTT
NA	TRBV25-1	NA	TRBJ2-7	CASSDGRGSSSYEQYF	TGTGCCAGCAGTGACGGTAGGGGATCATCCTCCTACGAGCAGTACTTC
NA	TRBV7-2	NA	TRBJ2-1	CASSLKVFARSTNEQFF	TGTGCCAGCAGCTTAAAGGTTTTCGCGAGGAGCACCAATGAGCAGTTCTTC
NA	TRBV7-8	NA	TRBJ2-5	CASSRGTMPNYQETQYF	TGTGCCAGCAGCCGGGGGACCATGCCCAATTACCAAGAGACCCAGTACTTC
NA	TRBV6-1	NA	TRBJ1-6	CATTDSYNSPLHF	TGTGCCACCACCGACAGCTATAATTCACCCCTCCACTTT
NA	TRBV9	few	TRBJ2-3	CASSTAREPDTQYF	TGTGCCAGCAGCACCGCCAGGGAACCAGATACGCAGTATTTT
TRBD1	TRBV6-5	once	TRBJ1-1	CASSYYSRGPDNTKAFF	TGTGCCAGCAGTTACTACAGCAGGGGGCCCGATAACACTAAAGCTTTCTTT
NA	TRBV10-3	NA	TRBJ2-7	CAISEDPAESEQYF	TGTGCCATCAGTGAGGACCCAGCTGAAAGCGAGCAGTACTTC
NA	TRBV5-1	NA	TRBJ2-4	CASVRNSPRDEQYF	TGCGCCAGCGTTCGGAACAGTCCTAGAGATGAGCAGTACTTC
TRBD1	TRBV10-3	NA	TRBJ2-6	CAISDYRGSGANVLTF	TGTGCCATCAGTGACTACAGGGGCTCTGGGGCCAACGTCCTGACTTTC
NA	TRBV7-2	few	TRBJ1-2	CASSLKTASAYGYTF	TGTGCCAGCAGCTTGAAAACAGCCTCAGCCTATGGCTACACCTTC
TRBD1	TRBV6-2/TRBV6-3	few	TRBJ1-5	CASTQQGARNQPQHF	TGTGCCAGCACCCAACAGGGGGCCCGCAATCAGCCCCAGCATTTT
TRBD1	TRBV5-1	NA	TRBJ1-1	CASSQRTGRVIGNTEAFF	TGCGCCAGCAGCCAAAGGACAGGGAGGGTTATCGGGAACACTGAAGCTTTCTTT
NA	TRBV15	few	TRBJ1-2	CATSRDPDSHGYTF	TGTGCCACCAGCAGAGATCCCGACAGCCATGGCTACACCTTC
NA	TRBV20-1	few	TRBJ1-1	CSAREPQGLRAFF	TGCAGTGCTAGAGAACCACAGGGATTACGGGCTTTCTTT
NA	TRBV5-1	NA	TRBJ1-2	CASREGQGNYGYTF	TGCGCCAGCAGGGAAGGTCAGGGTAACTATGGCTACACCTTC
TRBD1	TRBV4-1	few	TRBJ2-3	CASSQNPRGQDTQYF	TGCGCCAGCAGCCAAAATCCCAGGGGGCAGGATACGCAGTATTTT
NA	TRBV12-3/TRBV12-4	NA	TRBJ1-2	CASSRNQGNYGYTF	TGTGCCAGCAGTCGGAACCAGGGTAACTATGGCTACACCTTC
TRBD1	TRBV20-1	NA	TRBJ2-7	CSANHPTRDRVQYF	TGCAGTGCTAACCACCCGACCCGGGACAGAGTTCAGTACTTC
TRBD2	TRBV20-1	NA	TRBJ2-5	CSAREPRNSGNEQYF	TGCAGTGCTAGAGAGCCCAGAAATAGCGGGAATGAGCAGTACTTC
TRBD1	TRBV6-6	few	TRBJ2-2	CASSYSGTGPGELFF	TGTGCCAGCAGTTACTCAGGGACAGGGCCCGGGGAGCTGTTTTTT
NA	TRBV5-1	NA	TRBJ2-5	CASSLVQDYQESQYF	TGCGCCAGCAGCTTGGTTCAGGACTACCAAGAGAGCCAGTACTTC
TRBD2	TRBV29-1	few	TRBJ2-5	CSVVGTSGGAYEQYF	TGCAGCGTTGTTGGGACTAGCGGGGGGGCATATGAGCAGTACTTC
TRBD2	TRBV28	NA	TRBJ2-3	CASSSGGGAFTDTQYF	TGTGCCAGCAGTTCGGGCGGGGGGGCCTTCACAGATACGCAGTATTTT
NA	TRBV14	NA	TRBJ1-1	CASSQIQGTEAFF	TGTGCCAGCAGCCAGATACAGGGTACTGAAGCTTTCTTT
NA	TRBV10-3	NA	TRBJ1-1	CAISDETGNTEAFF	TGTGCCATCAGTGACGAGACAGGGAACACTGAAGCTTTCTTT
NA	TRBV18	NA	TRBJ2-7	CASQDSLFYEQYF	TGTGCCAGCCAGGACAGTCTCTTCTACGAGCAGTACTTC
NA	TRBV9	many	TRBJ2-1	CASSVEGQLVDEQFF	TGTGCCAGCAGCGTAGAAGGGCAGCTAGTCGATGAGCAGTTCTTC
NA	TRBV20-1	NA	TRBJ2-2	CSASATSSGELFF	TGCAGTGCTAGTGCAACTAGCAGCGGGGAGCTGTTTTTT
NA	TRBV6-1	few	TRBJ2-3	CASSELQVGADTQYF	TGTGCCAGCAGTGAACTACAGGTGGGAGCAGATACGCAGTATTTT
NA	TRBV9	many	TRBJ1-1	CASSAKWGTGANTEAFF	TGTGCCAGCAGCGCCAAATGGGGGACGGGGGCAAACACTGAAGCTTTCTTT
TRBD2	TRBV27	NA	TRBJ2-3	CASSLYSRGGADTQYF	TGTGCCAGCAGTTTATACAGTCGGGGGGGTGCAGATACGCAGTATTTT
TRBD1	TRBV28	NA	TRBJ1-1	CAGSLTGGTEAFF	TGTGCCGGCAGTTTGACAGGGGGCACTGAAGCTTTCTTT
NA	TRBV7-2	NA	TRBJ1-1	CASGYTEAFF	TGTGCCAGCGGTTACACTGAAGCTTTCTTT
NA	TRBV7-2	many	TRBJ2-1	CASSLIGEQFF	TGTGCCAGCAGCTTAATCGGTGAGCAGTTCTTC
NA	TRBV9	NA	TRBJ1-2	CASSHPEGGFNYGYTF	TGTGCCAGCAGCCACCCAGAGGGGGGATTTAACTATGGCTACACCTTC
TRBD1	TRBV7-9	NA	TRBJ1-5	CASSPSFRTGINQPQHF	TGTGCCAGCAGCCCCTCTTTTCGGACAGGGATCAATCAGCCCCAGCATTTT
TRBD2	TRBV25-1	NA	TRBJ2-2	CASSVAGGWTGELFF	TGTGCCAGCAGTGTAGCGGGGGGCTGGACCGGGGAGCTGTTTTTT
NA	TRBV12-3/TRBV12-4	NA	TRBJ2-7	CVSSVRDPGYEQYF	TGTGTCAGCAGTGTTCGGGACCCTGGCTACGAGCAGTACTTC